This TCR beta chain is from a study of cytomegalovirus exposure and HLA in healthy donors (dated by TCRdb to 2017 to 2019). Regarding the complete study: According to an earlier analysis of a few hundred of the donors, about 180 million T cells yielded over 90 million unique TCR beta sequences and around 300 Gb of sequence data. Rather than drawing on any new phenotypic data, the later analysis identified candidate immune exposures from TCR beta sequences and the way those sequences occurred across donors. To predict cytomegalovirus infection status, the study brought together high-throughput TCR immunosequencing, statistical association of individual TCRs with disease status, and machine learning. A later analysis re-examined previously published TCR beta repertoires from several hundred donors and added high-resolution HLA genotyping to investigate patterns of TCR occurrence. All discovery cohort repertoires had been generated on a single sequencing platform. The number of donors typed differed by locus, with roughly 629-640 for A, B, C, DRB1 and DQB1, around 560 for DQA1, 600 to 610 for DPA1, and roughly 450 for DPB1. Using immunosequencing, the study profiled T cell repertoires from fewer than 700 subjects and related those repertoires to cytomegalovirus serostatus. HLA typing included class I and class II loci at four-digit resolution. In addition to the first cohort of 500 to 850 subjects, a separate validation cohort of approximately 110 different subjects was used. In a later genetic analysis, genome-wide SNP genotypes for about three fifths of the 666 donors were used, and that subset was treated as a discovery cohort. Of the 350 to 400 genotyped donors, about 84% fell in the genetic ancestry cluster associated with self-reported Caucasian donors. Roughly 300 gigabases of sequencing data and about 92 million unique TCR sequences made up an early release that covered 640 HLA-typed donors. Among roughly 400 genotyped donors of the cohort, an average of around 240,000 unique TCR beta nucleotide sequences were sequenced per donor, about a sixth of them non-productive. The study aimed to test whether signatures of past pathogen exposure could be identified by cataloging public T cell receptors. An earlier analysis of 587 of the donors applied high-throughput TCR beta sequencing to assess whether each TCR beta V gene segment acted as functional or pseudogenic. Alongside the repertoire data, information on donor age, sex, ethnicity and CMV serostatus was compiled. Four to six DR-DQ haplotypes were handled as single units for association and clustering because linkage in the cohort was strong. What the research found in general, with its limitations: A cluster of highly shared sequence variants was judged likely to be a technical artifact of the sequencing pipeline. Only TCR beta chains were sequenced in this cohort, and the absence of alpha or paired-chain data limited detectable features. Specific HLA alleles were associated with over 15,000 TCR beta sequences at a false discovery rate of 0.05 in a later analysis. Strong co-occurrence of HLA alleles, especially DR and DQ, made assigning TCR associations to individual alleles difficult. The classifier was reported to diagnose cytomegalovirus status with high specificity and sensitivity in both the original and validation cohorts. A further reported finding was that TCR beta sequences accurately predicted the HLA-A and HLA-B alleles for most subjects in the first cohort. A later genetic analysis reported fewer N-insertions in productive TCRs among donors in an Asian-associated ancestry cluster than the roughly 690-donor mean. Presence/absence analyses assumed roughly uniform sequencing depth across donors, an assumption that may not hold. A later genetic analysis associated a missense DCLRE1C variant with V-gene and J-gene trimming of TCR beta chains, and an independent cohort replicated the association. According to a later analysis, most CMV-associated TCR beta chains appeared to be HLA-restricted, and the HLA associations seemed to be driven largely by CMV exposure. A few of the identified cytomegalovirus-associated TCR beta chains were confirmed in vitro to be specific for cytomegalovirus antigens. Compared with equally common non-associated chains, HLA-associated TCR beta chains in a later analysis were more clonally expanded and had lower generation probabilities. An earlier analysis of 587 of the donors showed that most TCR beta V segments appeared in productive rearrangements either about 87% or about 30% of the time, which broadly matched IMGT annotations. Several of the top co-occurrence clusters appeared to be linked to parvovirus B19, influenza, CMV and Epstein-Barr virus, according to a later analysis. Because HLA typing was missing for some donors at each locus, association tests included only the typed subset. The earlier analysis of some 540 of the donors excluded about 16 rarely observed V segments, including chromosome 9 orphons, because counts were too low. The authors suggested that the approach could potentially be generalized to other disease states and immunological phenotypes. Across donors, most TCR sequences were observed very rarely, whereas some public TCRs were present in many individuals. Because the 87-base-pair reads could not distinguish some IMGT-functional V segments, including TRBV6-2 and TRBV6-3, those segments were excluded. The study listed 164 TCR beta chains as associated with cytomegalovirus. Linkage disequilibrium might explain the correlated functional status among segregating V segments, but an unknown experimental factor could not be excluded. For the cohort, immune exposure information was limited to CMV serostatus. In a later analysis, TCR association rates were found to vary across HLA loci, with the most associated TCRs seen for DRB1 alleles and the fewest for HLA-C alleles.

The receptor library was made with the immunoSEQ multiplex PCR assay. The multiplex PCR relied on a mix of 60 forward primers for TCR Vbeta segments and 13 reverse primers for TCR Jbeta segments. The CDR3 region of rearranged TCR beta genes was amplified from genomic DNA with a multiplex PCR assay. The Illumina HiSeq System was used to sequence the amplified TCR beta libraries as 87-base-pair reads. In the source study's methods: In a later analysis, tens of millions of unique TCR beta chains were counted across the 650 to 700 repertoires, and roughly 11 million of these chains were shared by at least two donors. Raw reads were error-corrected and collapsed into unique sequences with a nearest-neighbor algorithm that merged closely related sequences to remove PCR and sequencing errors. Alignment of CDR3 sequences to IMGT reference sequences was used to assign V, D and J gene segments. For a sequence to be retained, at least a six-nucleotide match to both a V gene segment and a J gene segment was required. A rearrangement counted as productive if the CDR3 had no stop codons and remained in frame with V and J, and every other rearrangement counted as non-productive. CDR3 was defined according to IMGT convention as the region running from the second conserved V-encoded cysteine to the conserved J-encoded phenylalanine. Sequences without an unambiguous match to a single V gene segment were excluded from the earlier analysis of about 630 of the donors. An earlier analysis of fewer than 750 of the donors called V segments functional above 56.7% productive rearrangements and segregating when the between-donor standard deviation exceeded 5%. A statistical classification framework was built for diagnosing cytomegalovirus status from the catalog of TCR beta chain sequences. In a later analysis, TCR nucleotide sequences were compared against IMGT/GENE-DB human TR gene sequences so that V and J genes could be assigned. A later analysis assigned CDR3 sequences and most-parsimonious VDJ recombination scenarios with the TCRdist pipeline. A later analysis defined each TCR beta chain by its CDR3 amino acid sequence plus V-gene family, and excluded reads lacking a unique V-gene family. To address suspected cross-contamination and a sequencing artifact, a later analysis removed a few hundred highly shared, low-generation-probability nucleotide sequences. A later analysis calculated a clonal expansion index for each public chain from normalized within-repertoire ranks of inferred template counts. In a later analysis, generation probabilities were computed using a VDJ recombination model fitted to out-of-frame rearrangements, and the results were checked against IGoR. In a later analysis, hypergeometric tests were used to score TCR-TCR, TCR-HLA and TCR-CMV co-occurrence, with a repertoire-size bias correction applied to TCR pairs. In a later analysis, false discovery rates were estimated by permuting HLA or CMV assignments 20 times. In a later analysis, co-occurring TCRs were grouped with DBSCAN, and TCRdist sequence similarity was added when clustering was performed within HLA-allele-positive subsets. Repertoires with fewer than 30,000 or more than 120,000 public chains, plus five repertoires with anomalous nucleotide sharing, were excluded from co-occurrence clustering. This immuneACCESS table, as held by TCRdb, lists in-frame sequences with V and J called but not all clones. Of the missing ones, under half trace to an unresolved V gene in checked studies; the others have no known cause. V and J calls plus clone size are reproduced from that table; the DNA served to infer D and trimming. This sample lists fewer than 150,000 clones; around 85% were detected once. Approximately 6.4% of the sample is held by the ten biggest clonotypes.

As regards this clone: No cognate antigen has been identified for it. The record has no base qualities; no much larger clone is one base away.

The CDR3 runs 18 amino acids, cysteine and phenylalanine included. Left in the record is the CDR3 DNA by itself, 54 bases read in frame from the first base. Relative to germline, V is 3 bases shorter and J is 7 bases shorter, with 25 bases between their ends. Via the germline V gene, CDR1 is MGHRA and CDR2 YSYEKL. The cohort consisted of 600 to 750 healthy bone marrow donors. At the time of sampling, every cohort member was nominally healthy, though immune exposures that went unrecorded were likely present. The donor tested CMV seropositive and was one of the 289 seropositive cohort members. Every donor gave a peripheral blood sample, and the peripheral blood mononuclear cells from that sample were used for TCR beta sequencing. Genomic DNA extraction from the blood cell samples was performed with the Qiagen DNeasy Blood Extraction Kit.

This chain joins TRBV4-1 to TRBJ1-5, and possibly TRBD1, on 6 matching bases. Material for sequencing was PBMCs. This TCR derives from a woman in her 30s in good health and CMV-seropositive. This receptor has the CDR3 CASSHAPGEKGVEQPQHF. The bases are TGCGCCAGCAGCCATGCCCCCGGGGAGAAGGGGGTTGAGCAGCCCCAGCATTTT.